This T cell receptor beta chain came from a study of shared clonotypes between healthy human individuals. Study results and limitations: Clonotype sharing across donors was expected to vary with sequencing depth.

Profiling relied on immunoSEQ multiplex PCR, and the TCRdb table lists in-frame clones only, not all of them. The sample comprises around 550,000 clones, 96% of which are singletons, and 0.055% to 0.075% rests with the top ten. Those who donated, Caucasian adults without exception, all lived in Nashville, Tennessee. CD4+ cells were split into CD45RA+ naive and CD45RA-negative memory subsets. This clone was seen once. Its antigen is not identified. The germline V gene encodes CDR1 LNHDA and CDR2 SQIVND (reference sequence). J was trimmed by 2 bases and V by 3 bases; bases with no gene match: 8. CDR3 length equals 16 residues.

The rearrangement joins TRBV19 to TRBJ2-7, with 9 bases matching TRBD2. Sequenced material: naive CD4+ T cells sorted from blood. The sample's subset: CD45RA+ positively selected. The sequence came from a woman aged 25 to 39 in good health. The CDR3 spells CASSISRAGGAYEQYF. CDR3 sequence (DNA): TGTGCCAGTAGTATTTCCCGGGCGGGAGGGGCCTACGAGCAGTACTTC.